Below, 6 T cell receptor beta chains from the same sample are listed, as sequenced in a study of Ad26.COV2.S vaccination and SARS-CoV-2 variants. Sequenced by immunoSEQ multiplex PCR; TCRdb stores in-frame clones only, minus some. The top ten clones hold 1.7% of a sample with roughly 460,000 clones, 80% to 90% of them seen once. The treatment: around 19 received Ad26.COV2.S at low or high dose, single or two shots; roughly five received placebo; per-sample allocation not given. Day 63 following the first vaccine or placebo injection was when the samples were taken. The source material was peripheral blood, sampled in a trial of Ad26.COV2.S vaccine versus placebo. These receptors came from a person aged 18-65 years who received the Ad26.COV2.S COVID-19 vaccine or a placebo.

This clone was seen a few times. This rearrangement joins TRBV2 to TRBJ1-6; D is uncertain. Trimming stripped 7 bases from V and 0 bases from J, with 10 bases between. There are 15 residues in the CDR3. Looked up from germline, CDR1 is SNHLY and CDR2 is FYNNEI. The CDR3 reads CASIRDSSYNSPLHF. The DNA of the CDR3 is TGTGCCAGCATCCGGGATAGCTCCTATAATTCACCCCTCCACTTT.

The V gene is TRBV11-1, the J gene TRBJ2-1; TRBD2 matches 11 bases. The CDR3 contains 16 residues. The J segment lost 2 bases and the V segment lost 1 base, leaving 1 base of the junction unmatched. Germline V CDR1 and CDR2: SGHAT, FQDESV (reference sequence). The CDR3 protein is CASSLGLAGTYNEQFF. Written as DNA, the CDR3 is TGTGCCAGCAGCTTAGGACTAGCGGGAACCTACAATGAGCAGTTCTTC.

The chain is built from TRBV24-1 and TRBJ1-4; D is uncertain. Trimming pared 3 bases from V and 0 bases from J, leaving 1 base between. Germline-derived CDR1 and CDR2 are KGHDR and SFDVKD. CDR3 length: 13 amino acids. CDR3 sequence: CATSDPTNEKLFF. CDR3 nucleotides: TGTGCCACCAGTGATCCAACTAATGAAAAACTGTTTTTT.

V usage is TRBV6-5 and J usage is TRBJ2-1; D call uncertain. The CDR3 is made up of 12 amino acids. CDR1 and CDR2 (germline): MNHEY, SVGAGI. V lost 8 bases and J 5 bases, leaving 10 bases between the germline ends. The CDR3 sequence is CASRLVDNEQFF. In nucleotides, the CDR3 is TGTGCCAGCCGTCTCGTTGACAATGAGCAGTTCTTC.

This chain joins TRBV27 and TRBJ2-1; 9 nucleotides agree with TRBD2. Trimming took 6 bases from V and 7 from J; bases not matched to a gene: 7. The length of the CDR3 is 14 residues. Germline V gene lookup returns CDR1 MNHEY and CDR2 SMNVEV (reference sequence). The CDR3 nucleotides are TGTGCCAGCAGCCCAGCGGGAGGTCCAAATGAGCAGTTCTTC. It encodes CASSPAGGPNEQFF.

The J gene is TRBJ1-2, the V gene TRBV28; TRBD1 is a possible D gene (6 bases). The V end was cut by 2 bases, the J end by 5 bases, with 12 bases between. This CDR3 has 14 residues. Germline V CDR1 and CDR2: MDHEN, SYDVKM. Here the CDR3 DNA reads TGTGCCAGCAGTTTAAGGGGGGCGCCGTATGGCTACACCTTC. It encodes CASSLRGAPYGYTF.